These 10 T cell receptor beta chains originate from one sample sequenced in a study of blood T cell repertoires in COVID-19. Method: immunoSEQ multiplex PCR; TCRdb's copy keeps in-frame clones and lacks some. The sample includes over 400,000 clones, approximately 90% of them seen just once. Source material: PBMCs or T cells enriched from blood (not recorded which). The receptors were sampled from a woman aged 55 to 70 who had recovered from COVID-19.

The chain couples TRBV28 to TRBJ1-5; D remains unclear. The CDR3 loop spans 12 amino acids. Trimming removed 6 bases from V and 10 bases from J, with 13 bases in between. CDR1 is MDHEN and CDR2 is SYDVKM in the germline V gene. Written as DNA, the CDR3 is TGTGCCAGCAGGGCCCCCGCGGGCCCCCAGCATTTT. It encodes CASRAPAGPQHF. Together with reference TRBV28 and TRBJ1-5, the CDR3 gives the full variable domain: DVKVTQSSRYLVKRTGEKVFLECVQDMDHENMFWYRQDPGLGLRLIYFSYDVKMKEKGDIPEGYSVSREKKERFSLILESASTNQTSMYLCASRAPAGPQHFGDGTRLSIL.

The CDR3, as DNA: TGTGCCAGTAGTGACATCAACCTCTTATACAATGAGCAGTTCTTC. Its protein product is CASSDINLLYNEQFF. The J gene is TRBJ2-1, the V gene TRBV19, with D uncertain. V lost 5 bases and J lost 4, with 15 bases in between. Germline loops: CDR1 LNHDA, CDR2 SQIVND (reference sequence). CDR3 length: 15 residues.

For the CDR3, the DNA is TGTGCCAGCAGCTTGCCGGGACTAGCGGCCTCCTACGAGCAGTACTTC. Translation gives CASSLPGLAASYEQYF. V is TRBV7-8 and J is TRBJ2-7; 11 nucleotides match TRBD2. This CDR3 has 16 amino acids. CDR1 is SGHVS, CDR2 FQNEAQ, per germline. J lost 0 bases, V lost 3 bases, and 4 bases had no gene match.

This clone turned up a few times. This chain links TRBV5-1 with TRBJ1-3, with TRBD1 as a possible D gene (5 bases). The CDR3 has 16 amino acids. CDR1 is SGHRS and CDR2 is YFSETQ in the germline V gene. The ends were cut back, 0 bases at V and 3 bases at J, with 13 bases in the middle. CDR3 in amino acids: CASSLDFPGYGNTIYF. DNA for the CDR3: TGCGCCAGCAGCTTGGATTTCCCAGGGTATGGAAACACCATATATTTT.

The rearrangement uses TRBV5-1 and TRBJ2-7, with a weak D call TRBD1 (6 bases). V was clipped by 4 bases and J by 6 bases, with 14 bases between them. Germline CDR1 reads SGHRS; CDR2 reads YFSETQ. The CDR3 is 13 amino acids. CDR3 sequence reads: CASSPGQFLEQYF. As DNA, the CDR3 is TGCGCCAGCAGCCCCGGACAGTTCCTCGAGCAGTACTTC.

Worth noting for this clone: Other DNA sequences from this sample encode an identical CDR3 as well. The CDR3 nucleotides read TGTGCCAGTAGCGGGACTAGCGGGGGAACCGGGGAGCTGTTTTTT. The encoded protein is CASSGTSGGTGELFF. The V call is TRBV19, the J call TRBJ2-2, with TRBD2 identical over 14 bases. With 6 bases clipped from V and 5 bases from J, the junction kept 2 bases outside the gene matches. Germline CDR1 and CDR2: LNHDA and SQIVND (reference sequence). The CDR3 covers 15 residues.

The chain joins TRBV21-1 to TRBJ2-1; TRBD2, as called in the table, went unchecked against the DNA. TRBV21-1 is recorded as a pseudogene. There are 17 residues in the CDR3. CDR3 protein: CASSKGRTSGLYNEQFF. The CDR3 nucleotides read TGTGCCAGCAGCAAAGGAAGAACTAGCGGCCTCTACAATGAGCAGTTCTTC.

V gene TRBV5-4 combines with J gene TRBJ1-1, with a possible D match to TRBD1 (6 bases). CDR1 and CDR2 from the germline V gene are SGHNT and YYREEE (reference sequence). Deletions cut 4 bases from V and 3 bases from J, with 16 bases between. The CDR3 has 15 residues. The CDR3 DNA sequence: TGTGCCAGCAGCCTGAGGGGGTTAATGGACACTGAAGCTTTCTTT. This gives the protein CASSLRGLMDTEAFF. Supplemented by reference TRBV5-4 and TRBJ1-1, the full variable domain reads ETGVTQSPTHLIKTRGQQVTLRCSSQSGHNTVSWYQQALGQGPQFIFQYYREEENGRGNFPPRFSGLQFPNYSSELNVNALELDDSALYLCASSLRGLMDTEAFFGQGTRLTVV.

V is TRBV3-1 (or the pseudogene TRBV3-2) and J is TRBJ2-4; possibly TRBD2 for D (5 bases). V lost 6 bases to trimming and J lost 8 bases, with 17 bases between them. The germline V gene has CDR1 LGHDT and CDR2 YNNKEL (reference sequence). CDR3 size: 14 residues. The CDR3 DNA reads as TGTGCCAGCAGTCATCGGGCAAGGACTGACATTCAGTACTTC. It translates to CASSHRARTDIQYF.

This chain joins TRBV6-6 and TRBJ2-5; 12 bases fit TRBD1. The germline V gene has CDR1 MNHNY and CDR2 SVGAGI (reference sequence). V shed 5 bases and J 4 bases; nucleotides not matched to a gene: 5. The CDR3 runs to 15 residues. This CDR3 reads CASSGRDRGRETQYF. The CDR3 DNA reads as TGTGCCAGCAGTGGCCGGGACAGGGGGCGAGAGACCCAGTACTTC.